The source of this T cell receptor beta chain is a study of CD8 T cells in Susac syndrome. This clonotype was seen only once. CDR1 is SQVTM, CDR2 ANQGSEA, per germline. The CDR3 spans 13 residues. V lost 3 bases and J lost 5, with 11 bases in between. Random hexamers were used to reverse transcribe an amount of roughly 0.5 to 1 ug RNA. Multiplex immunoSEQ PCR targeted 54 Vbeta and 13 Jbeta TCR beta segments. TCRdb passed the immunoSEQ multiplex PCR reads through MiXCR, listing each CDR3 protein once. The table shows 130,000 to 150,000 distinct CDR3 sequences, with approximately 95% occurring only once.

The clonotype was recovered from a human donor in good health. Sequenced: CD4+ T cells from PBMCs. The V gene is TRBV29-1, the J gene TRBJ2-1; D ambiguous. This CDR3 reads CSVEGWRNNEQFF. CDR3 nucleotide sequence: TGCAGCGTTGAGGGGTGGCGGAACAATGAGCAGTTCTTC.